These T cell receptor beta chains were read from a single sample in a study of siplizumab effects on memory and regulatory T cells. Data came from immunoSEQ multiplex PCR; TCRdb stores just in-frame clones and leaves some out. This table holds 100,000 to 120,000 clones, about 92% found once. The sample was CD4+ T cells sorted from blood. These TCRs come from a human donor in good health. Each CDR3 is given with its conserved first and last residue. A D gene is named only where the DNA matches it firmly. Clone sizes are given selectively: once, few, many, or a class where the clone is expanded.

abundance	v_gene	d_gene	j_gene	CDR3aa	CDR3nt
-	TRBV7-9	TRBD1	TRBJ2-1	CASSSALTGNSYNEQFF	TGTGCCAGCAGCTCCGCCCTGACAGGGAACTCCTACAATGAGCAGTTCTTC
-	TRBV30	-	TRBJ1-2	CAWKEGPLLANYGYTF	TGTGCCTGGAAGGAAGGTCCTCTATTAGCTAACTATGGCTACACCTTC
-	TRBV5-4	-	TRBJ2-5	CASSFEETQYF	TGTGCCAGCAGCTTTGAAGAGACCCAGTACTTC
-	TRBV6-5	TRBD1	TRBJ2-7	CASSQPGQGAEQYF	TGTGCCAGCAGTCAACCGGGACAGGGTGCCGAGCAGTACTTC
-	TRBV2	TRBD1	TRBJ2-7	CASSARGGTGGYEQYF	TGTGCCAGCAGTGCCCGCGGGGGGACAGGGGGCTACGAGCAGTACTTC
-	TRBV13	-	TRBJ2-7	CASSRGDASYEQYF	TGTGCCAGCAGCCGAGGTGACGCCTCCTACGAGCAGTACTTC
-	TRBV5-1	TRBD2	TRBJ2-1	CASSAIAGDHNEQFF	TGCGCCAGCAGCGCTATAGCGGGGGATCACAATGAGCAGTTCTTC
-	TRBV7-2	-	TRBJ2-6	CASSAGFSGSGANVLTF	TGTGCCAGCAGCGCAGGGTTCTCCGGCTCTGGGGCCAACGTCCTGACTTTC
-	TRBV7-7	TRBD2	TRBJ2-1	CASSISGGPEQFF	TGTGCTAGCAGCATATCGGGGGGGCCTGAGCAGTTCTTC
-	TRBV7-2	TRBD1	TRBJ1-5	CASSLSGQGSYQPQHF	TGTGCCAGCAGCTTATCAGGACAGGGGTCTTATCAGCCCCAGCATTTT
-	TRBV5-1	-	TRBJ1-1	CASSLEGVVYTEAFF	TGCGCCAGCAGCTTGGAGGGGGTTGTGTACACTGAAGCTTTCTTT
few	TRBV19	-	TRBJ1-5	CASSMAGYNQPQHF	TGTGCCAGTAGTATGGCGGGGTATAATCAGCCCCAGCATTTT
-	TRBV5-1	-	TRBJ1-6	CASSLEAGSPLHF	TGCGCCAGCAGCTTGGAAGCGGGTTCACCCCTCCACTTT
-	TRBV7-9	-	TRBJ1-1	CASSFGFVNTEAFF	TGTGCCAGCAGCTTTGGGTTTGTGAACACTGAAGCTTTCTTT
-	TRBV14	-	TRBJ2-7	CASSQGLRRSYEQYF	TGTGCCAGCAGCCAAGGTTTAAGGAGATCCTACGAGCAGTACTTC
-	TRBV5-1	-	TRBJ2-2	CASSLASFFATNTGELFF	TGCGCCAGCAGCTTGGCCAGTTTCTTTGCGACGAACACCGGGGAGCTGTTTTTT
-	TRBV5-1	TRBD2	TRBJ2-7	CASSFGGRESGSYEQYF	TGCGCCAGCAGCTTTGGCGGGAGGGAGTCCGGCTCCTACGAGCAGTACTTC
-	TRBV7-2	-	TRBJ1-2	CASSSEYTHGYTF	TGTGCCAGCAGCTCGGAATACACCCATGGCTACACCTTC
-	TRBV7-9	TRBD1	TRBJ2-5	CASSFRDRFQETQYF	TGTGCCAGCAGCTTTCGGGACAGATTCCAAGAGACCCAGTACTTC
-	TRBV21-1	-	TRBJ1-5	CASSKVPAHWRGQVNQPQHF	TGTGCCAGCAGCAAAGTGCCCGCCCACTGGAGGGGGCAGGTCAATCAGCCCCAGCATTTT
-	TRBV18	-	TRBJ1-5	CASSPDLNQPQHF	TGTGCCAGCTCACCGGACTTAAATCAGCCCCAGCATTTT
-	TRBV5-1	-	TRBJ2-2	CASSLGYGTGELFF	TGCGCCAGCAGCTTAGGTTATGGCACCGGGGAGCTGTTTTTT
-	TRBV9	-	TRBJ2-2	CASRRGSDTGELFF	TGTGCCAGCAGGAGGGGTTCCGACACCGGGGAGCTGTTTTTT
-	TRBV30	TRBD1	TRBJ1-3	CAGRSQGVVSSGNTIYF	TGTGCCGGGAGGTCGCAGGGGGTAGTCAGCTCTGGAAACACCATATATTTT
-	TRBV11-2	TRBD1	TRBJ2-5	CASILNQGAGETQYF	TGTGCCAGCATCCTTAATCAGGGGGCTGGAGAGACCCAGTACTTC
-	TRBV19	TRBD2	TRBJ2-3	CASSKASGGSTDTQYF	TGTGCCAGTAGTAAGGCTAGCGGGGGAAGCACAGATACGCAGTATTTT
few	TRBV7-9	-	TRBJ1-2	CASSLGRGRYGYGYTF	TGTGCCAGCAGCTTAGGTCGTGGCAGGTACGGCTATGGCTACACCTTC
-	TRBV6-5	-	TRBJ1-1	CASGRAANTEAFF	TGTGCCAGCGGGAGGGCGGCGAACACTGAAGCTTTCTTT
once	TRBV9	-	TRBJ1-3	CASSVTGGSGNTIYF	TGTGCCAGCAGCGTAACGGGGGGCTCTGGAAACACCATATATTTT
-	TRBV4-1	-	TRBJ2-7	CASSQARTASYEQYF	TGCGCCAGCAGCCAAGCCCGGACAGCGTCCTACGAGCAGTACTTC
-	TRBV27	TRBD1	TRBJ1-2	CASSKTGEGYGYTF	TGTGCCAGCAGCAAGACAGGGGAAGGCTATGGCTACACCTTC